The clone carrying this T cell receptor (beta chain) has at least ten counts. As yet, its antigen is unknown. TCRdb ran MiXCR on the 5' RACE reads and lists one entry per CDR3 protein. The table includes more than 300,000 distinct CDR3 sequences, approximately 12% detected once. This sample stems from a study of T cells after yellow fever vaccination. Across the study: Libraries from low-cell-number fractions were prepared with the SMART-Seq v4 Ultra Low Input RNA kit.

Whole-study results and caveats: Only a minor proportion of clonotypes was detected across both CD4 and CD8 compartments. Booster sampling recovered most clones from primary vaccination (about 97% CD4, 88% CD8).

The sample was CD4+ T cells sorted from PBMCs, taken 45 days after the yellow fever booster vaccination. The sequence was collected from a man between 18 and 29 years old who received the YFV17D yellow fever vaccine.

CDR3 in DNA: TGCGCCAGCAGCTTGGGGATTTGGGAGACCCAGTACTTC. Protein sequence: CASSLGIWETQYF. This chain links TRBV5-1 with TRBJ2-5; D is unresolved. Germline CDR1 is SGHRS and CDR2 is YFSETQ. V shed 0 bases and J shed 5 bases, with 8 bases lying between them. The CDR3 is 13 residues long.